This paragraph reports one T cell receptor beta chain. This record comes from a study of T cell changes during pregnancy in multiple sclerosis. The protocol was immunoSEQ multiplex PCR, while the TCRdb copy is restricted to in-frame clones and leaves out a portion. This repertoire shows about 87,000 clones, approximately 92% found once; its top ten account for about 1.4%. The CDR3 length is 16 residues. Germline CDR1 GTSNPN, CDR2 SVGIG (reference sequence). With V trimmed by 1 base and J by 4 bases, 12 bases remained unmatched. The input for sequencing was peripheral blood, taken in the third trimester of pregnancy. This sequence was found in a female donor in good health, enrolled as a control in a pregnancy study. The V gene is TRBV30, the J gene TRBJ2-7, with 8 bases lining up with TRBD2. CDR3 bases: TGTGCCTGGAGTGCCCCTAGAGCGGGAGCCCCTTACGAGCAGTACTTC. This gives the protein CAWSAPRAGAPYEQYF.